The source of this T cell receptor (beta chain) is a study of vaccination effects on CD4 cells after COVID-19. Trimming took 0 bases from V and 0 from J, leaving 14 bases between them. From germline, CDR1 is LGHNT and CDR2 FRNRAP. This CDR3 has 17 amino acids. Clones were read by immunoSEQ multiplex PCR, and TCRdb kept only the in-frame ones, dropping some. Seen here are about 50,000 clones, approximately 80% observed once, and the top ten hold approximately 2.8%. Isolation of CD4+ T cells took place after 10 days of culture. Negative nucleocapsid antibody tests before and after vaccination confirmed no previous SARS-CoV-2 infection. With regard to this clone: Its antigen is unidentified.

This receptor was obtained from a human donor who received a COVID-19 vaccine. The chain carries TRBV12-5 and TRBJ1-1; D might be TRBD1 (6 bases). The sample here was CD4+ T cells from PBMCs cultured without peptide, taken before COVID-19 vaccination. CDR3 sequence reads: CASGLVRDGQLNTEAFF. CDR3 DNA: TGTGCTAGTGGTTTGGTACGGGACGGACAGCTGAACACTGAAGCTTTCTTT.